These T cell receptor beta chains were read from a single sample in a study of T-cell reconstitution after alpha-beta-depleted transplantation in children. TCRdb fed the PCR reads into MiXCR, producing one record per CDR3 protein. The sample holds around 340,000 distinct CDR3 sequences, approximately 12% seen once. Sequenced material: PBMCs, taken from the stem cell graft. These receptors were obtained from a human donor who donated a stem cell graft to a child with Fanconi anemia. Both conserved end residues are part of each CDR3. The D gene is left open where the match is weak. The size of a clone is reported for some rows only, either as once, few or many, or as a class for expanded clones.

D | size | J | V | CDR3 | DNA
TRBD1 | many | TRBJ2-3 | TRBV20-1 | CSAGGQVQTDTQYF | TGCAGTGCTGGCGGACAGGTACAAACAGATACGCAGTATTTT
- | many | TRBJ2-7 | TRBV27 | CASSYTLGLTEQYF | TGTGCCAGCAGCTACACCTTAGGACTGACCGAGCAGTACTTC
- | - | TRBJ2-7 | TRBV5-6 | CASSSDRDEQYF | TGTGCCAGCAGCTCGGACCGCGACGAGCAGTACTTC
TRBD1 | few | TRBJ1-1 | TRBV5-1 | CASSLPQGAVSEAFF | TGCGCCAGCAGCTTACCCCAGGGGGCGGTTTCTGAAGCTTTCTTT
- | few | TRBJ1-6 | TRBV12-3/TRBV12-4 | CASSLTAYNSPLHF | TGTGCCAGCAGTTTAACAGCGTATAATTCACCCCTCCACTTT
- | many | TRBJ2-5 | TRBV7-9 | CASSLYRGRETQYF | TGTGCCAGCAGCTTATATCGAGGGAGAGAGACCCAGTACTTC
TRBD1 | - | TRBJ2-1 | TRBV7-9 | CASSLATGQGFYNEQFF | TGTGCCAGCAGCTTAGCCACGGGACAGGGTTTTTACAATGAGCAGTTCTTC
TRBD1 | many | TRBJ2-2 | TRBV4-3 | CASSLGQGVGELFF | TGCGCCAGCAGCCTTGGACAGGGGGTCGGGGAGCTGTTTTTT
TRBD1 | few | TRBJ2-5 | TRBV11-2 | CASSLNRGGFDEETQYF | TGTGCCAGCAGCTTAAACAGGGGCGGATTTGATGAAGAGACCCAGTACTTC
TRBD1 | many | TRBJ1-1 | TRBV29-1 | CSVEGARTEAFF | TGCAGCGTGGAGGGGGCAAGAACTGAAGCTTTCTTT
TRBD1 | many | TRBJ1-2 | TRBV4-3 | CASSQEQGRVSYGYTF | TGCGCCAGCAGCCAAGAACAGGGGAGGGTTAGCTATGGCTACACCTTC
TRBD2 | many | TRBJ2-1 | TRBV20-1 | CSARGGTSAFNEQFF | TGCAGTGCTAGAGGAGGGACTAGCGCCTTCAATGAGCAGTTCTTC
TRBD2 | - | TRBJ2-1 | TRBV5-1 | CASGLAGGNNEQFF | TGCGCCAGCGGTTTAGCGGGGGGGAACAATGAGCAGTTCTTC
TRBD1 | many | TRBJ2-3 | TRBV6-1 | CASSGQGAHTDTQYF | TGTGCCAGCAGTGGACAGGGGGCTCACACAGATACGCAGTATTTT
TRBD2 | - | TRBJ2-3 | TRBV11-3 | CASSARLATSTDTQYF | TGTGCCAGCAGCGCCAGACTAGCGACGAGCACAGATACGCAGTATTTT
- | - | TRBJ1-2 | TRBV6-1 | CASSRGLEYGYTF | TGTGCCAGCAGTAGGGGACTAGAATATGGCTACACCTTC
TRBD1 | - | TRBJ1-5 | TRBV12-3/TRBV12-4 | CASSQQGDQPQHF | TGTGCCAGCAGCCAACAGGGGGATCAGCCCCAGCATTTT
- | - | TRBJ1-1 | TRBV20-1 | CSASMSWNTEAFF | TGCAGTGCTAGTATGTCCTGGAACACTGAAGCTTTCTTT
- | - | TRBJ2-3 | TRBV7-9 | CASSLRDSGTDTQYF | TGTGCCAGCAGCTTGAGGGACTCCGGCACAGATACGCAGTATTTT
- | many | TRBJ2-1 | TRBV5-1 | CASSLVGGSYNEQFF | TGCGCCAGCAGCTTGGTGGGGGGCTCCTACAATGAGCAGTTCTTC
- | few | TRBJ1-1 | TRBV28 | CASSLTPMWGENTEAFF | TGTGCCAGCAGTTTAACCCCAATGTGGGGCGAGAACACTGAAGCTTTCTTT
- | - | TRBJ2-5 | TRBV19 | CASSIGEETQYF | TGTGCCAGTAGTATCGGTGAGGAGACCCAGTACTTC
- | many | TRBJ2-5 | TRBV28 | CASSRRGATRQETQYF | TGTGCCAGCAGTCGTCGCGGGGCAACAAGACAAGAGACCCAGTACTTC
- | - | TRBJ1-1 | TRBV9 | CASSVGAPQGLRGTEAFF | TGTGCCAGCAGCGTAGGGGCCCCACAGGGTTTAAGGGGCACTGAAGCTTTCTTT
- | - | TRBJ2-1 | TRBV4-1 | CASSHPGGLADTLDLSYNEQFF | TGCGCCAGCAGCCACCCCGGGGGGCTAGCGGACACCCTGGATCTCTCCTACAATGAGCAGTTCTTC
- | few | TRBJ1-6 | TRBV30 | CAWSEVPNSPLHF | TGTGCCTGGAGCGAAGTCCCTAATTCACCCCTCCACTTT
- | - | TRBJ2-1 | TRBV7-6 | CASSLVVSGRLSSYNEQFF | TGTGCCAGCAGCTTAGTGGTGTCAGGCCGCCTAAGCTCCTACAATGAGCAGTTCTTC
TRBD1 | many | TRBJ1-1 | TRBV13 | CASSPGQGDTEAFF | TGTGCCAGCAGCCCTGGACAGGGCGACACTGAAGCTTTCTTT
- | few | TRBJ1-2 | TRBV2 | CASSGDLGYGYTF | TGTGCCAGCAGTGGGGACTTAGGTTATGGCTACACCTTC
- | - | TRBJ2-1 | TRBV10-3 | CAITGDPSYNEQFF | TGTGCCATTACGGGGGACCCTTCCTACAATGAGCAGTTCTTC
- | many | TRBJ2-1 | TRBV9 | CASSVYYESNEQFF | TGTGCCAGCAGCGTCTACTACGAGTCCAATGAGCAGTTCTTC
- | few | TRBJ2-1 | TRBV4-3 | CASSQDGSLYNEQFF | TGCGCCAGCAGCCAAGACGGTTCCCTCTACAATGAGCAGTTCTTC
- | - | TRBJ2-6 | TRBV6-5 | CASSLGQSSGANVLTF | TGTGCCAGCAGTTTGGGCCAGAGCTCTGGGGCCAACGTCCTGACTTTC
- | few | TRBJ2-3 | TRBV12-3/TRBV12-4 | CASSLTSRTDTQYF | TGTGCCAGCAGTTTAACGAGCCGCACAGATACGCAGTATTTT
TRBD2 | many | TRBJ2-3 | TRBV29-1 | CSVEDITSGRDTQYF | TGCAGCGTTGAAGATATAACTAGCGGCCGAGATACGCAGTATTTT
- | - | TRBJ2-1 | TRBV12-3/TRBV12-4 | CASSFSQGWNEQFF | TGTGCCAGCAGTTTTTCCCAGGGGTGGAATGAGCAGTTCTTC
TRBD2 | - | TRBJ2-4 | TRBV6-1 | CASRPLGRAAKNIQYF | TGTGCCAGCCGCCCGCTAGGGAGGGCGGCCAAAAACATTCAGTACTTC
- | many | TRBJ2-2 | TRBV5-1 | CASTYTGELFF | TGCGCCAGCACATACACCGGGGAGCTGTTTTTT
TRBD1 | - | TRBJ2-4 | TRBV29-1 | CSVAFPGQGKNIQYF | TGCAGCGTTGCATTCCCGGGACAGGGAAAAAACATTCAGTACTTC
- | - | TRBJ2-5 | TRBV5-6 | CASSPQIQETQYF | TGTGCCAGCAGCCCCCAGATCCAAGAGACCCAGTACTTC
- | - | TRBJ2-1 | TRBV13 | CASSSGGRHNEQFF | TGTGCCAGCAGCTCCGGGGGGCGGCACAATGAGCAGTTCTTC
- | many | TRBJ2-2 | TRBV12-3/TRBV12-4 | CASSYSRFANTGELFF | TGTGCCAGCAGCTACAGCAGGTTCGCGAACACCGGGGAGCTGTTTTTT
TRBD1 | - | TRBJ2-1 | TRBV7-6 | CASSLVTGQVRNEQFF | TGTGCCAGCAGCTTAGTTACGGGACAGGTTCGCAATGAGCAGTTCTTC
TRBD2 | - | TRBJ2-7 | TRBV12-5 | CASAQTSATYEQYF | TGTGCTAGTGCCCAAACTAGCGCGACCTACGAGCAGTACTTC
- | many | TRBJ1-1 | TRBV29-1 | CSVTQGGTEAFF | TGCAGCGTGACCCAAGGGGGCACTGAAGCTTTCTTT
- | few | TRBJ2-6 | TRBV9 | CASSLLVSGANVLTF | TGTGCCAGCAGCCTACTAGTGTCTGGGGCCAACGTCCTGACTTTC
- | - | TRBJ1-6 | TRBV4-3 | CASSQEVDYNSPLHF | TGCGCCAGCAGCCAAGAGGTCGATTATAATTCACCCCTCCACTTT
- | few | TRBJ2-7 | TRBV5-1 | CASSLSAGAVYEQYF | TGCGCCAGCAGCTTGTCTGCGGGGGCGGTCTACGAGCAGTACTTC